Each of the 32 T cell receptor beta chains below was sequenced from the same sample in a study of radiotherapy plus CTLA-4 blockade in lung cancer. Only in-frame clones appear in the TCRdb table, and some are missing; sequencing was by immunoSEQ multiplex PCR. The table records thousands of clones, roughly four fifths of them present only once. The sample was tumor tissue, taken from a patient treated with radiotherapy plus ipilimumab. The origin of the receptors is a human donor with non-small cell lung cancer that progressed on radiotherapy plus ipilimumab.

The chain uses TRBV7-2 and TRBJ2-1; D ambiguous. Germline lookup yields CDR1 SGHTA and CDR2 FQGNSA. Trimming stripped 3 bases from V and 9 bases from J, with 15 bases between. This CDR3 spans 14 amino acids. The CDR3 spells CASSFPTAKVEQFF. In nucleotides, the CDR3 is TGTGCCAGCAGCTTCCCGACCGCTAAAGTTGAGCAGTTCTTC.

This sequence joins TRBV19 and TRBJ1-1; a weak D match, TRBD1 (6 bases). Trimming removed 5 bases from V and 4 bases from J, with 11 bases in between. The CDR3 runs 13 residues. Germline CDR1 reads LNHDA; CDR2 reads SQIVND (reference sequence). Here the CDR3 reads CASSRTGATEAFF. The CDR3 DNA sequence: TGTGCCAGTAGTCGTACGGGGGCCACTGAAGCTTTCTTT.

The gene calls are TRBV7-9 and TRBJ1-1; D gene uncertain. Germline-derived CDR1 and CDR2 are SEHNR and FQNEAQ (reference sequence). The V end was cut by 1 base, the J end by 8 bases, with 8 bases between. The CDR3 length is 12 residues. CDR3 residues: CASSLDLTEAFF. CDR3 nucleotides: TGTGCCAGCAGCTTAGATCTTACCGAAGCTTTCTTT.

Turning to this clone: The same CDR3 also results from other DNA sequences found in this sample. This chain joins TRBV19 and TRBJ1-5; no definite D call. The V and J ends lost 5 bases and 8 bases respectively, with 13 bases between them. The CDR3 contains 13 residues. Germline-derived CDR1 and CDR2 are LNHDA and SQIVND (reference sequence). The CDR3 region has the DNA TGTGCCAGTAGTTCCCGGAGTGCCGAGCCCCAGCATTTT. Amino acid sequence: CASSSRSAEPQHF.

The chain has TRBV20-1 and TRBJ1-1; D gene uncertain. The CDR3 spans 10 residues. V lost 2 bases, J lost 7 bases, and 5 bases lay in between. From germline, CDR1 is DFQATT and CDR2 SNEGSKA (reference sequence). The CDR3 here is CSARSLEAFF. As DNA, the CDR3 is TGCAGTGCTAGAAGCCTTGAAGCTTTCTTT.

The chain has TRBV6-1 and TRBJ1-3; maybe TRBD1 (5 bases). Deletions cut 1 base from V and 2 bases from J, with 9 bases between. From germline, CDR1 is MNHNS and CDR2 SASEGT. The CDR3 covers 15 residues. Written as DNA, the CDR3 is TGTGCCAGCAGTGAAGATTGGGGGGCTGGAAACACCATATATTTT. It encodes CASSEDWGAGNTIYF.

CDR3 nucleotides: TGTGCCAGCAGCTTAGATGCTTCTCCGGCCGCAGATACGCAGTATTTT. As protein: CASSLDASPAADTQYF. The rearrangement uses TRBV7-4 and TRBJ2-3; D remains unclear. V was cut by 1 base and J by 4 bases, with 15 bases left in between. CDR3 length equals 16 residues. CDR1 and CDR2 from the germline V gene are SGHVT and SQSDAQ.

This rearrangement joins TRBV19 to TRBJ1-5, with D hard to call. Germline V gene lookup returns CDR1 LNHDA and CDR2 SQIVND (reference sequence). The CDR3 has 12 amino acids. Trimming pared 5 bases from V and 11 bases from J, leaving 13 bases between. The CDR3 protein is CASSAGWEAQHF. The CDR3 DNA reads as TGTGCCAGTAGTGCCGGCTGGGAGGCCCAGCATTTT.

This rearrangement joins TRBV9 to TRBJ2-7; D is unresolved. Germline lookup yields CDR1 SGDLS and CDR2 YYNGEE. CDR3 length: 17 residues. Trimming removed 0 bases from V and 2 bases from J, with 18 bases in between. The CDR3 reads CASSVGSGRGTPYEQYF. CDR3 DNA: TGTGCCAGCAGCGTAGGGTCTGGCAGAGGCACTCCCTACGAGCAGTACTTC.

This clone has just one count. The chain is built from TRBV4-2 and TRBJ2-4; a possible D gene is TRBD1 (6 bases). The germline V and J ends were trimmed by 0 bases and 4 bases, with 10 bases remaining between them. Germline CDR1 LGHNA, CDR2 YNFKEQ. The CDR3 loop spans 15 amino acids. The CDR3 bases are TGTGCCAGCAGCCAAGAATACGGACAGAAAAACATTCAGTACTTC. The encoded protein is CASSQEYGQKNIQYF.

CDR3 sequence reads: CASSPSGGSSEQFF. CDR3 in DNA: TGCGCCAGCAGCCCTAGCGGGGGGTCTTCTGAGCAGTTCTTC. The V call is TRBV5-1, the J call TRBJ2-1; TRBD2 aligns across 11 bases. The CDR3 runs 14 residues. Germline CDR1 SGHRS, CDR2 YFSETQ. The ends lost 4 bases at V and 9 bases at J; junction bases unmatched: 6.

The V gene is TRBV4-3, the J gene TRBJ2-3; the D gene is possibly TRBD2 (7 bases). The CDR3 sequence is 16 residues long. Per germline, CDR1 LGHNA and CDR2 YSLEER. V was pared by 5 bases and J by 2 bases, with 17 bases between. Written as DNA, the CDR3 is TGCGCCAGCAGCTTTGAAGGCGGGGGCACCACAGATACGCAGTATTTT. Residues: CASSFEGGGTTDTQYF.

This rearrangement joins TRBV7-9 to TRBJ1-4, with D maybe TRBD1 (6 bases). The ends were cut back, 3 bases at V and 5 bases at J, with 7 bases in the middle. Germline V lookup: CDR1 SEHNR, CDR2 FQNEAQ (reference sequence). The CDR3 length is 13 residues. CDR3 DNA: TGTGCCAGCAGCTTGGACAGCAATGAAAAACTGTTTTTT. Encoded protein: CASSLDSNEKLFF.

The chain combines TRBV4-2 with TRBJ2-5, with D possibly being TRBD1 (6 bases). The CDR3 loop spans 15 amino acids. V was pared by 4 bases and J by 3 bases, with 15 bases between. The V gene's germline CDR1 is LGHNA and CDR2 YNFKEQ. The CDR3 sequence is CASSRSSGQKETQYF. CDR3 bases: TGTGCCAGCAGCCGTTCCTCGGGACAAAAAGAGACCCAGTACTTC.

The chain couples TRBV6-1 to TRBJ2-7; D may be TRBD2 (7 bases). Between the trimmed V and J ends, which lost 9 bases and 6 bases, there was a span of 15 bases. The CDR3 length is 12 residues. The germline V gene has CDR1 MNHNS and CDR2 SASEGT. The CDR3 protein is CARGEGGGEQYF. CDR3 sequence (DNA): TGTGCCAGGGGGGAAGGGGGGGGCGAGCAGTACTTC.

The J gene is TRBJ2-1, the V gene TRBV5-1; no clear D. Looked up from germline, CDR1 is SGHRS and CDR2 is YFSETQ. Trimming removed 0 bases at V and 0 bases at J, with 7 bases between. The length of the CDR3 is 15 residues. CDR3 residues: CASSLGISSYNEQFF. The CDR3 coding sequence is TGCGCCAGCAGCTTGGGTATAAGCTCCTACAATGAGCAGTTCTTC.

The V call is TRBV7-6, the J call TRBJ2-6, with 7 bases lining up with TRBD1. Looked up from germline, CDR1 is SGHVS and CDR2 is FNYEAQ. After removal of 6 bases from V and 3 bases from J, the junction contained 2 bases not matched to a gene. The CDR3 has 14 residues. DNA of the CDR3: TGTGCCAGCAGGGGGACAGATGGGGCCAACGTCCTGACTTTC. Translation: CASRGTDGANVLTF.

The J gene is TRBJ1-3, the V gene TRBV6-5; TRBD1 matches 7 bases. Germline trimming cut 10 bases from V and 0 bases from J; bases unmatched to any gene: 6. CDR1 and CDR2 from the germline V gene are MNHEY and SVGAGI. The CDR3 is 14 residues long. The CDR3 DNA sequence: TGTGCCACCCAACGGGACAGCTCTGGAAACACCATATATTTT. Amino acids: CATQRDSSGNTIYF.

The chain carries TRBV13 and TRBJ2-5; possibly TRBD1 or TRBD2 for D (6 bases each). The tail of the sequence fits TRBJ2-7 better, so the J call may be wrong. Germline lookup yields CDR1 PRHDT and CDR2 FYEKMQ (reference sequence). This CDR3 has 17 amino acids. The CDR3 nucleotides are TGTGCCAGCAGCTCCTCACCGTCAAAGGGGGGATCCTACGAGCAGTACTTC. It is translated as CASSSSPSKGGSYEQYF.

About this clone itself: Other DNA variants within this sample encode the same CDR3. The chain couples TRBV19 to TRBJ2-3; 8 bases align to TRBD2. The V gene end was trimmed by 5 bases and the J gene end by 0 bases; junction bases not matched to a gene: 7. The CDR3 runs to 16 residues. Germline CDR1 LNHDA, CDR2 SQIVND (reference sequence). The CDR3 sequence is CASSLSGGSSTDTQYF. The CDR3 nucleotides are TGTGCCAGTAGTTTGAGCGGGGGATCTAGCACAGATACGCAGTATTTT.

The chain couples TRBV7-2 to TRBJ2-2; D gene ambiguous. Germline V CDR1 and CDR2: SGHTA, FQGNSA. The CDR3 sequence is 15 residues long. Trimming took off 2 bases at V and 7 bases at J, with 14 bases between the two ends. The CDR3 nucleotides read TGTGCCAGCAGCTTATCGTGGGGAACTTACGGGGAGCTGTTTTTT. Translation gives CASSLSWGTYGELFF.

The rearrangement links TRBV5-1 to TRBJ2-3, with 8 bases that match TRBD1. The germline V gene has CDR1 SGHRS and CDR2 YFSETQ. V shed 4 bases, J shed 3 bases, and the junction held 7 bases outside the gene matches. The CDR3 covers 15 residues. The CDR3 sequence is CASSPGRGLTDTQYF. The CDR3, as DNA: TGCGCCAGCAGCCCCGGCAGGGGGCTAACAGATACGCAGTATTTT.

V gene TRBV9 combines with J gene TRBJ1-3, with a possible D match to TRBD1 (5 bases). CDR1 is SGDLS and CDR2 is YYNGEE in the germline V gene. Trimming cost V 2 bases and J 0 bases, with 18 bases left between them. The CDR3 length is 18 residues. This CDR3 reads CASSVSPFREDSGNTIYF. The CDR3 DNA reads TGTGCCAGCAGCGTCTCCCCGTTCAGGGAGGACTCTGGAAACACCATATATTTT. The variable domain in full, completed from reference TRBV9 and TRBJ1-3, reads DSGVTQTPKHLITATGQRVTLRCSPRSGDLSVYWYQQSLDQGLQFLIQYYNGEERAKGNILERFSAQQFPDLHSELNLSSLELGDSALYFCASSVSPFREDSGNTIYFGEGSWLTVV.

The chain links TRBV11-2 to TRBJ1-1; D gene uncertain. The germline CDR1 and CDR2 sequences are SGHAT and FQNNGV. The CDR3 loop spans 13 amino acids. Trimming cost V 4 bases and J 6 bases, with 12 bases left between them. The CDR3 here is CASSYTVNPEAFF. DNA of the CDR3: TGTGCCAGCAGCTATACGGTGAATCCTGAAGCTTTCTTT.

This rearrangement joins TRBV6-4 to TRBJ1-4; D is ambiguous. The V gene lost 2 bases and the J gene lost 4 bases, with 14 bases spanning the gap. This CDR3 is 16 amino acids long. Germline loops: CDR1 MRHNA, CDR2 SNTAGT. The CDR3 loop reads CASSDPRTENNEKLFF. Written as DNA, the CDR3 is TGTGCCAGCAGTGACCCCAGGACGGAAAATAATGAAAAACTGTTTTTT.

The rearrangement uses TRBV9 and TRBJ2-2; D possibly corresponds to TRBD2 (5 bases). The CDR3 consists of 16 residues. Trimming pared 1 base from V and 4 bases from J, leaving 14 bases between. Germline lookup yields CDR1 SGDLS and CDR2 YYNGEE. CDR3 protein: CASSVRGSSGTGELFF. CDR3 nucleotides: TGTGCCAGCAGCGTACGGGGAAGTAGTGGCACCGGGGAGCTGTTTTTT. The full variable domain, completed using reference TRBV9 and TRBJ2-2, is DSGVTQTPKHLITATGQRVTLRCSPRSGDLSVYWYQQSLDQGLQFLIQYYNGEERAKGNILERFSAQQFPDLHSELNLSSLELGDSALYFCASSVRGSSGTGELFFGEGSRLTVL.

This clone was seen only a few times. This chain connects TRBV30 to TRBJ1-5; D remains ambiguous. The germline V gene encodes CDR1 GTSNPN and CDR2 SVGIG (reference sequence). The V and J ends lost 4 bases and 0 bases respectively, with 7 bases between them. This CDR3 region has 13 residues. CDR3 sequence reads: CAWNLDSNQPQHF. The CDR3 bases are TGTGCCTGGAATTTGGATAGCAATCAGCCCCAGCATTTT.

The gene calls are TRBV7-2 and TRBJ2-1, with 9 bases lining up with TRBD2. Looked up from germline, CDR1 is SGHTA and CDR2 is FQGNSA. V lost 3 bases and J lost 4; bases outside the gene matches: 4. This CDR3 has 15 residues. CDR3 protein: CASSFGGGAYNEQFF. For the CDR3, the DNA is TGTGCCAGCAGCTTTGGCGGGGGGGCATACAATGAGCAGTTCTTC.

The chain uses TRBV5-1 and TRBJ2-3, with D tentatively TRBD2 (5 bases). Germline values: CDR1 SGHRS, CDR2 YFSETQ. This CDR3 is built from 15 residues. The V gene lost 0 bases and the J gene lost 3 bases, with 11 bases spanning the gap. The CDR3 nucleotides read TGCGCCAGCAGCTTGGTGGGGAGTGGGACAGATACGCAGTATTTT. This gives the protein CASSLVGSGTDTQYF.

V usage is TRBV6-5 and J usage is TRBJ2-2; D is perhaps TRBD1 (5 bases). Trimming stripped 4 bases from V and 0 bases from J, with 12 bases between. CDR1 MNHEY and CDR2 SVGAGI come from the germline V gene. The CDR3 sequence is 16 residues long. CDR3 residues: CASSFVTVANTGELFF. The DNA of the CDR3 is TGTGCCAGCAGTTTTGTGACAGTTGCGAACACCGGGGAGCTGTTTTTT.

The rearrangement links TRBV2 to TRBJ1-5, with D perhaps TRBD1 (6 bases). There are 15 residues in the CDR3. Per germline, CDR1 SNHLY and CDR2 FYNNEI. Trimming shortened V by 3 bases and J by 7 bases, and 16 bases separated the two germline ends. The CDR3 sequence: CASSDGSQGRQPQHF. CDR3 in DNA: TGTGCCAGCAGTGATGGGTCTCAGGGGAGGCAGCCCCAGCATTTT.

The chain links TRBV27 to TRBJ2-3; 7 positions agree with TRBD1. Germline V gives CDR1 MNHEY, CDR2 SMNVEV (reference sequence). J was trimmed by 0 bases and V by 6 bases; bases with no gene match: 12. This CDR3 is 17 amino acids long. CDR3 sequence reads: CASSLAYEGASTDTQYF. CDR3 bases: TGTGCCAGCAGCCTCGCTTACGAGGGGGCAAGCACAGATACGCAGTATTTT.